The sequence of this T cell receptor (beta chain) was determined in a study of blood T cells in healthy people across ages. Study-level background: Researchers report that template switching captured about one barcoded beta molecule per two T cells.

Using a J-beta primer mix together with a sample-barcoded 5' primer, a second PCR was run for roughly 6 to 11 cycles. MiXCR, applied by TCRdb to the 5' RACE reads, yields one record per CDR3 protein. The sample yields 760,000 or so distinct CDR3 sequences, about 25% seen once. This clonotype has a handful of counts. The CDR3 has 18 amino acids. V lost 0 bases to trimming and J lost 6 bases, with 21 bases between them. Germline V lookup: CDR1 ENHRY, CDR2 SYGVKD. This sample was shared with a second study, whose subject was T cells of mothers and their children.

The chain carries TRBV10-3 and TRBJ2-1; no firm D call. Sample: blood. The receptor's source is a boy younger than 18 in good health. CDR3 DNA sequence: TGTGCCATCAGTGAGTCTAACCAAATAGCCAATGCCTGCAATGAGCAGTTCTTC. Encoded protein: CAISESNQIANACNEQFF.